These 32 T cell receptor beta chains were sequenced from one sample in a study of T-cell memory formation after mild COVID-19. MiXCR, applied by TCRdb to the 5' RACE reads, yields one record per CDR3 protein. Here the sample spans under 200,000 distinct CDR3 sequences, roughly 13% being singletons. Sequenced material: PBMCs or a T cell subset sorted from them (not recorded which). The source is a man between 18 and 35 years old who had mild COVID-19 (a few samples of this study predate the infection). Cell type and time point are not known.

This clonotype was detected once. The rearrangement uses TRBV3-1 and TRBJ2-4; D is undetermined. The CDR3 covers 12 residues. The ends were cut back, 5 bases at V and 12 bases at J, with 14 bases in the middle. Germline V gives CDR1 LGHDT, CDR2 YNNKEL (reference sequence). The CDR3 protein is CASSGWGRSQYF. CDR3 bases: TGTGCCAGCAGCGGGTGGGGAAGGAGTCAGTACTTC.

This clonotype was observed a few times. The chain has TRBV9 and TRBJ2-3; unclear D gene. Per the germline V gene, CDR1 is SGDLS and CDR2 is YYNGEE. The CDR3 runs 13 residues. V gave up 2 bases and J gave up 5 bases, with 9 bases separating them. The chain's CDR3 is CASSVAFLDTQYF. The CDR3 nucleotides read TGTGCCAGCAGCGTTGCTTTTCTAGATACGCAGTATTTT.

This clonotype has more than one count but fewer than ten. This chain links TRBV20-1 with TRBJ2-1; possibly TRBD2 for D (6 bases). Germline V CDR1 and CDR2: DFQATT, SNEGSKA (reference sequence). V was clipped by 4 bases and J by 7 bases, with 20 bases between them. CDR3 length: 15 residues. CDR3 amino acids: CSATIGGGAANEQFF. Written as DNA, the CDR3 is TGCAGTGCTACTATAGGTGGCGGGGCCGCAAATGAGCAGTTCTTC.

This chain uses TRBV5-1 with TRBJ2-1; no reliable D call. From germline, CDR1 is SGHRS and CDR2 YFSETQ. V lost 3 bases and J lost 7, with 20 bases in between. This CDR3 is 16 amino acids long. The DNA of the CDR3 is TGCGCCAGCAGCTCCGGTCGTGGGTCTCTTGTGAATGAGCAGTTCTTC. Encoded protein: CASSSGRGSLVNEQFF.

This clonotype was picked up a small number of times. The V and J genes are TRBV12-3 or TRBV12-4 and TRBJ1-1, with a possible D match to TRBD1 (5 bases). V gave up 8 bases and J gave up 4 bases, with 17 bases separating them. CDR3 size: 14 residues. In DNA form, the CDR3 reads TGTGCCAGCGGGAGCAGGGCCATGGGCACTGAAGCTTTCTTT. Translating it yields CASGSRAMGTEAFF.

In this sample, this clonotype turned up a few times. The chain recombines TRBV7-2 with TRBJ1-4; maybe TRBD1 (6 bases). The germline V gene has CDR1 SGHTA and CDR2 FQGNSA. The CDR3 extends over 14 amino acids. V dropped 3 bases and J dropped 1 base, with 6 bases sitting between them. The CDR3 sequence: CASSLGQTNEKLFF. The CDR3 nucleotides read TGTGCCAGCAGCTTGGGACAAACTAATGAAAAACTGTTTTTT.

The table lists this clonotype with a few counts. The chain links TRBV20-1 to TRBJ1-1; possibly TRBD1 for D (6 bases). The CDR3 has 14 residues. The V and J ends lost 3 bases and 0 bases respectively, with 11 bases between them. The germline gives CDR1 DFQATT, CDR2 SNEGSKA (reference sequence). CDR3 sequence: CSASGGRLNTEAFF. The CDR3, as DNA: TGCAGTGCTAGTGGGGGCCGCCTGAACACTGAAGCTTTCTTT.

The rearrangement links TRBV6-6 to TRBJ2-2; possible D gene TRBD1, 5 bases. Per the germline V gene, CDR1 is MNHNY and CDR2 is SVGAGI (reference sequence). V lost 5 bases to trimming and J lost 1 base, with 11 bases between them. CDR3 size: 15 residues. The CDR3: CASSPPQGNTGELFF. The CDR3 coding sequence is TGTGCCAGCAGTCCCCCCCAGGGGAACACCGGGGAGCTGTTTTTT.

This clonotype was picked up a small number of times. The chain links TRBV20-1 to TRBJ2-3; TRBD2 matches at 8 bases. V dropped 5 bases and J dropped 3; count of bases not matched to a gene: 7. Germline lookup yields CDR1 DFQATT and CDR2 SNEGSKA (reference sequence). There are 14 residues in the CDR3. The CDR3 region has the DNA TGCAGTGCTCGTGCGGGGGGTAAAACAGATACGCAGTATTTT. Translating gives CSARAGGKTDTQYF.

This CDR3 is CASSQARGAKAYNEQFF. The CDR3 bases are TGCGCCAGCAGCCAAGCCCGCGGAGCGAAGGCCTACAATGAGCAGTTCTTC. This rearrangement joins TRBV4-1 to TRBJ2-1; no reliable D call. V lost 1 base and J lost 2, with 15 bases in between. CDR3 size: 17 residues. Looked up from germline, CDR1 is MGHRA and CDR2 is YSYEKL.

This clonotype was observed a handful of times. The chain carries TRBV24-1 and TRBJ2-1; 8 positions agree with TRBD2. V shed 4 bases and J 2 bases; nucleotides not matched to a gene: 6. The germline V gene has CDR1 KGHDR and CDR2 SFDVKD. The CDR3 covers 16 residues. The CDR3 sequence is CATSDPGGDAYNEQFF. Written as DNA, the CDR3 is TGTGCCACCAGTGACCCGGGGGGGGACGCCTACAATGAGCAGTTCTTC.

The sample holds a few counts of this clonotype. This chain links TRBV7-6 with TRBJ2-5; 8 bases align to TRBD1. After removal of 2 bases from V and 5 bases from J, the junction contained 10 bases not matched to a gene. The CDR3 has 16 residues. Germline loops: CDR1 SGHVS, CDR2 FNYEAQ. CDR3 nucleotides: TGTGCCAGCAGCTTACGACCAGGGGGCGCGGGGGAGACCCAGTACTTC. Translated: CASSLRPGGAGETQYF.

The chain carries TRBV5-1 and TRBJ1-1; 8 bases agree with TRBD1. Losses at the gene ends were 3 bases for V and 5 bases for J; bases not matched to a gene: 3. From germline, CDR1 is SGHRS and CDR2 YFSETQ. This CDR3 region has 13 residues. In DNA form, the CDR3 reads TGCGCCAGCAGCTGGGACAGGTTTACTGAAGCTTTCTTT. It specifies CASSWDRFTEAFF.

The rearrangement uses TRBV11-2 and TRBJ1-1; tentatively, D is TRBD1 (5 bases). V shed 5 bases and J shed 3 bases, with 10 bases lying between them. This CDR3 is built from 13 residues. Germline V CDR1 and CDR2: SGHAT, FQNNGV. CDR3 in amino acids: CASSLTAYTEAFF. The CDR3 coding sequence is TGTGCCAGCAGCCTGACAGCCTACACTGAAGCTTTCTTT.

This clonotype has just a few counts. The CDR3 region is CASSPDRSNTGELFF. Here the CDR3 DNA reads TGCGCCAGCAGCCCGGACAGATCGAACACCGGGGAGCTGTTTTTT. The chain links TRBV5-1 to TRBJ2-2; tentative D call: TRBD1 (6 bases). Germline V gene data show CDR1 as SGHRS and CDR2 as YFSETQ. Trimming pared 4 bases from V and 0 bases from J, leaving 10 bases between. The CDR3 is 15 amino acids.

The chain recombines TRBV7-3 with TRBJ2-2; tentatively, D is TRBD2 (6 bases). CDR3 length: 16 residues. Trimming stripped 5 bases from V and 1 base from J, with 14 bases between. Germline V gene sequence: CDR1 SGHTA, CDR2 FQGTGA. The CDR3 DNA is TGTGCCAGCAGCCAATTCAGGCGGGAGAACACCGGGGAGCTGTTTTTT. Translation gives CASSQFRRENTGELFF.

The chain uses TRBV5-5 and TRBJ2-3, with 10 nucleotides matching TRBD2. The V gene's germline CDR1 is SGHKS and CDR2 YYEKEE (reference sequence). V dropped 2 bases and J dropped 2; count of bases not matched to a gene: 8. The CDR3 consists of 17 residues. The CDR3 bases are TGTGCCAGCAGCTTCAGCGGGGGGGCGACAAACACAGATACGCAGTATTTT. This codes for CASSFSGGATNTDTQYF.

The chain couples TRBV6-2 or TRBV6-3 to TRBJ2-7; D is ambiguous. The CDR3 runs 13 residues. CDR1 and CDR2 (germline): MNHEY, SVGEGT. V was cut by 2 bases and J by 2 bases, with 7 bases left in between. CDR3 residues: CASSYGRTYEQYF. CDR3 bases: TGTGCCAGCAGTTACGGCAGGACCTACGAGCAGTACTTC.

This clonotype was counted ten times or more. The rearrangement uses TRBV20-1 and TRBJ2-5; D might be TRBD1 or TRBD2, each matching 6 bases. Germline CDR1 reads DFQATT; CDR2 reads SNEGSKA (reference sequence). Trimming removed 5 bases at V and 0 bases at J, with 13 bases between. The CDR3 extends over 14 amino acids. The CDR3 protein is CSARGLWHQETQYF. For the CDR3, the DNA is TGCAGTGCTCGGGGGCTATGGCACCAAGAGACCCAGTACTTC.

V and J are TRBV7-9 and TRBJ1-2, with 10 bases aligning to TRBD1. The trim removed 1 base at V and 7 bases at J, leaving 3 bases unmatched. This CDR3 region has 14 residues. Germline V gene data show CDR1 as SEHNR and CDR2 as FQNEAQ (reference sequence). CDR3 in DNA: TGTGCCAGCAGCTTAGAGGACAGGGGGACTGGCTACACCTTC. Translation gives CASSLEDRGTGYTF.

The V and J genes are TRBV13 and TRBJ2-7, with D possibly matching TRBD2 (5 bases). This CDR3 spans 14 amino acids. V gave up 1 base and J gave up 2 bases, with 9 bases separating them. Germline V gene data show CDR1 as PRHDT and CDR2 as FYEKMQ (reference sequence). The CDR3 reads CASSLVARPYEQYF. The CDR3, as DNA: TGTGCCAGCAGCTTAGTAGCGAGGCCCTACGAGCAGTACTTC.

The chain combines TRBV12-3 or TRBV12-4 with TRBJ1-4; 9 bases match TRBD1. J lost 8 bases, V lost 4 bases, and 11 bases had no gene match. This CDR3 is built from 16 residues. CDR3 in DNA: TGTGCCAGCAGTTCGGAACAGGGGGCCCTAATGGAAAAACTGTTTTTT. Its protein product is CASSSEQGALMEKLFF.

This rearrangement joins TRBV11-2 to TRBJ2-3; D unclear. Germline loops: CDR1 SGHAT, CDR2 FQNNGV. CDR3 size: 14 residues. V was trimmed by 2 bases and J by 2 bases, leaving 8 bases between them. CDR3 bases: TGTGCCAGCAGCTTATATGGGTACACAGATACGCAGTATTTT. It is translated as CASSLYGYTDTQYF.

This chain connects TRBV28 to TRBJ2-5; 7 nucleotides line up with TRBD1. CDR1 is MDHEN, CDR2 SYDVKM, per germline. This CDR3 contains 15 residues. The J segment lost 1 base and the V segment lost 7 bases, leaving 9 bases of the junction unmatched. This CDR3 is CASTTARQGQETQYF. For the CDR3, the DNA is TGTGCCAGCACTACGGCCAGACAGGGCCAAGAGACCCAGTACTTC.

This clonotype came up a few times. The CDR3: CASSTQPGPGANVLTF. For the CDR3, the DNA is TGTGCCAGCAGCACCCAACCCGGGCCTGGGGCCAACGTCCTGACTTTC. The rearrangement joins TRBV7-2 to TRBJ2-6; D gene uncertain. The V and J ends lost 5 bases and 2 bases respectively, with 13 bases between them. Per the germline V gene, CDR1 is SGHTA and CDR2 is FQGNSA. The CDR3 contains 16 residues. The whole variable domain, remainder taken from reference TRBV7-2 and TRBJ2-6, is GAGVSQSPSNKVTEKGKDVELRCDPISGHTALYWYRQSLGQGLEFLIYFQGNSAPDKSGLPSDRFSAERTGGSVSTLTIQRTQQEDSAVYLCASSTQPGPGANVLTFGAGSRLTVL.

The chain joins TRBV12-3 or TRBV12-4 to TRBJ1-5, with 8 bases that match TRBD1. This CDR3 is 14 amino acids long. V shed 5 bases, J shed 5 bases, and the junction held 5 bases outside the gene matches. CDR3 sequence: CASSGDRSHQPQHF. CDR3 bases: TGTGCCAGCAGTGGGGACAGGTCCCATCAGCCCCAGCATTTT.

The rearrangement joins TRBV18 to TRBJ1-1, with D perhaps matching TRBD1 (5 bases). Between the trimmed V and J ends, which lost 5 bases and 1 base, there was a span of 11 bases. Germline V gene lookup returns CDR1 KGHSH and CDR2 LQKENI. The CDR3 is 14 amino acids. The CDR3 DNA follows: TGTGCCAGCTCATTCAGTACAGGGAACACTGAAGCTTTCTTT. This sequence encodes CASSFSTGNTEAFF.

V usage is TRBV7-2 and J usage is TRBJ1-1, with D possibly TRBD1 on 6 matching bases. V was cut by 5 bases and J by 1 base, with 17 bases left in between. CDR1 and CDR2 (germline): SGHTA, FQGNSA. This CDR3 has 16 amino acids. The CDR3 DNA follows: TGTGCCAGCAGCCCGCAACTGGGACACAGGAACACTGAAGCTTTCTTT. This gives the protein CASSPQLGHRNTEAFF.

The V gene is TRBV7-6, the J gene TRBJ2-5; TRBD2 agrees at 11 bases. CDR1 is SGHVS, CDR2 FNYEAQ, per germline. V lost 5 bases and J lost 0; bases outside the gene matches: 5. This CDR3 region has 16 residues. Here the CDR3 DNA reads TGTGCCAGCAGCCATAAGACTAGCGGGGACCAAGAGACCCAGTACTTC. This encodes CASSHKTSGDQETQYF.

This clonotype was seen more than once but under ten times. This chain joins TRBV4-2 and TRBJ2-5, with 12 positions matching TRBD2. Germline assignment: CDR1 LGHNA and CDR2 YNFKEQ. Trimming cost V 0 bases and J 0 bases; bases outside gene matches: 5. The CDR3 consists of 18 residues. The CDR3 DNA follows: TGTGCCAGCAGCCAAGAAGAGACTAGCGGGGGTCACCAAGAGACCCAGTACTTC. Translation gives CASSQEETSGGHQETQYF.

The chain carries TRBV5-1 and TRBJ2-3; D is ambiguous. V was pared by 4 bases and J by 6 bases, with 15 bases between. The CDR3 has 14 amino acids. The germline CDR1 and CDR2 sequences are SGHRS and YFSETQ. The CDR3 DNA is TGCGCCAGCAGCACCTGGGTAGGGTCCGATACGCAGTATTTT. It encodes CASSTWVGSDTQYF.

The table lists this clonotype with a few counts. The chain joins TRBV6-5 to TRBJ1-1; D is unclear. The CDR3 runs to 13 residues. Germline CDR1 is MNHEY and CDR2 is SVGAGI. The V gene lost 6 bases and the J gene lost 3 bases, with 11 bases spanning the gap. The CDR3: CASSLGWDTEAFF. The DNA for the CDR3 is TGTGCCAGCAGCCTCGGTTGGGACACTGAAGCTTTCTTT.